The sequence of this T cell receptor beta chain was determined in a study of T cell repertoires in cytomegalovirus infection. Study-level information: It was recently identified HLA-C-restricted and well-studied HLA-B-restricted CMV epitopes that the study used. Public signatures in TCR beta pointed to CMV infection and matching HLA type. General study results and limits: Ex vivo responses were dominated by HLA-C-restricted CMV-specific TCR beta clonotypes.

TCRdb ran MiXCR on the reads and lists one entry per CDR3 protein. The sample holds about a million distinct CDR3 sequences, around 30% seen once. Trimming took 3 bases from V and 9 from J; bases not matched to a gene: 25. CDR1 is SGDLS, CDR2 YYNGEE, per germline. The CDR3 covers 20 residues. In the case of this clonotype: What it recognizes is unknown.

The rearrangement joins TRBV9 to TRBJ2-1; 9 bases line up with TRBD2. The sequence came from a human donor in good health (CMV status not recorded). Some clones in this sample may be carry-over from other donors' samples. The source material was cultured CD8+ T cells from PBMCs, sampled from culture after CMV antigen stimulation. CDR3 residues: CASSGSGTNSPSGVGVEQFF. The DNA for the CDR3 is TGTGCCAGCAGCGGGTCTGGGACTAACAGCCCTAGCGGGGTTGGGGTTGAGCAGTTCTTC. Complete variable domain (other parts from reference TRBV9 and TRBJ2-1): DSGVTQTPKHLITATGQRVTLRCSPRSGDLSVYWYQQSLDQGLQFLIQYYNGEERAKGNILERFSAQQFPDLHSELNLSSLELGDSALYFCASSGSGTNSPSGVGVEQFFGPGTRLTVL.